These T cell receptor beta chains were read from a single sample in a study of cytomegalovirus exposure and HLA in healthy donors. Clones were sequenced by immunoSEQ multiplex PCR, and TCRdb holds only the in-frame ones, with some missing. The table shows 130,000 or so clones, with over 65% occurring only once. The sequencing sample was made of PBMCs. These receptors originate from a man aged 18 to 30 in good health and CMV-seronegative. Both conserved end residues are part of each CDR3. The order of the fields is CDR3 protein, CDR3 DNA, clone size, D gene, V gene, J gene, CDR3 length. A D gene is named only where the DNA matches it firmly. Clone size, where shown, is once, few, many, or a class for clones that have expanded.

CDR3 protein: CASRSFAGRNTEAFF; CDR3 DNA: TGTGCCAGTAGATCTTTCGCGGGTCGAAACACTGAAGCTTTCTTT; clone size: .; D gene: .; V gene: TRBV19; J gene: TRBJ1-1; CDR3 length: 15
CDR3 protein: CASSLQGSGNTIYF; CDR3 DNA: TGTGCCAGCAGCTTACAGGGCTCTGGAAACACCATATATTTT; clone size: .; D gene: .; V gene: TRBV5-6; J gene: TRBJ1-3; CDR3 length: 14
CDR3 protein: CASSRSGGDTEAFF; CDR3 DNA: TGTGCCAGCAGCCGGAGCGGTGGGGACACTGAAGCTTTCTTT; clone size: once; D gene: .; V gene: TRBV7-2; J gene: TRBJ1-1; CDR3 length: 14
CDR3 protein: CASSERLTGGYGYTF; CDR3 DNA: TGTGCCAGCAGTGAAAGGCTGACAGGGGGCTATGGCTACACCTTC; clone size: .; D gene: TRBD1; V gene: TRBV6-1; J gene: TRBJ1-2; CDR3 length: 15
CDR3 protein: CASSLYTNYEQYF; CDR3 DNA: TGCGCCAGCAGCTTGTACACGAACTACGAGCAGTACTTC; clone size: .; D gene: .; V gene: TRBV5-1; J gene: TRBJ2-7; CDR3 length: 13
CDR3 protein: CASSATDSPYNSPLHF; CDR3 DNA: TGTGCCAGCAGCGCAACAGATTCCCCCTATAATTCACCCCTCCACTTT; clone size: .; D gene: .; V gene: TRBV9; J gene: TRBJ1-6; CDR3 length: 16
CDR3 protein: CASSLINSGGKAFF; CDR3 DNA: TGTGCCAGCAGCTTGATAAATAGCGGGGGCAAGGCTTTCTTT; clone size: .; D gene: .; V gene: TRBV7-2; J gene: TRBJ1-1; CDR3 length: 14
CDR3 protein: CASSLGGLSMADNEQFF; CDR3 DNA: TGCGCCAGCAGCTTGGGGGGACTCTCCATGGCAGACAATGAGCAGTTCTTC; clone size: .; D gene: .; V gene: TRBV5-1; J gene: TRBJ2-1; CDR3 length: 17
CDR3 protein: CASSRTGRHEQYF; CDR3 DNA: TGTGCCAGCAGTCGGACAGGGCGCCACGAGCAGTACTTC; clone size: .; D gene: TRBD1; V gene: TRBV6-1; J gene: TRBJ2-7; CDR3 length: 13
CDR3 protein: CASSSRQLSLPVNYGYTF; CDR3 DNA: TGTGCCAGCAGCTCCCGACAGCTCTCTCTCCCTGTAAACTATGGCTACACCTTC; clone size: .; D gene: .; V gene: TRBV7-8; J gene: TRBJ1-2; CDR3 length: 18
CDR3 protein: CASSPLTIGYTF; CDR3 DNA: TGTGCCAGCTCACCGTTGACTATTGGCTACACCTTC; clone size: .; D gene: .; V gene: TRBV18; J gene: TRBJ1-2; CDR3 length: 12
CDR3 protein: CASSYILSTDTQYF; CDR3 DNA: TGTGCCAGCAGTTACATACTTAGCACAGATACGCAGTATTTT; clone size: .; D gene: .; V gene: TRBV6-6; J gene: TRBJ2-3; CDR3 length: 14
CDR3 protein: CASSLNSGTGEKLFF; CDR3 DNA: TGCGCCAGCAGCTTAAACTCCGGGACAGGTGAAAAACTGTTTTTT; clone size: .; D gene: TRBD1; V gene: TRBV4-1; J gene: TRBJ1-4; CDR3 length: 15
CDR3 protein: CASSPPGGAITEAFF; CDR3 DNA: TGTGCCAGCAGCCCCCCGGGGGGGGCGATCACTGAAGCTTTCTTT; clone size: .; D gene: .; V gene: TRBV9; J gene: TRBJ1-1; CDR3 length: 15
CDR3 protein: CASSQGLGGYNEQFF; CDR3 DNA: TGCGCCAGCAGCCAGGGACTCGGGGGGTACAATGAGCAGTTCTTC; clone size: .; D gene: TRBD2; V gene: TRBV4-1; J gene: TRBJ2-1; CDR3 length: 15
CDR3 protein: CASSPQSSGNTIYF; CDR3 DNA: TGTGCCAGCAGCCCTCAGTCCTCTGGAAACACCATATATTTT; clone size: .; D gene: .; V gene: TRBV7-2; J gene: TRBJ1-3; CDR3 length: 14
CDR3 protein: CASSQVFGGAGGGTDTQYF; CDR3 DNA: TGCGCCAGCAGCCAAGTTTTCGGGGGGGCAGGCGGTGGCACAGATACGCAGTATTTT; clone size: .; D gene: TRBD2; V gene: TRBV4-1; J gene: TRBJ2-3; CDR3 length: 19
CDR3 protein: CASSYGLLGEQYF; CDR3 DNA: TGTGCCAGCAGTTACGGACTCCTTGGGGAGCAGTACTTC; clone size: .; D gene: .; V gene: TRBV6-5; J gene: TRBJ2-7; CDR3 length: 13
CDR3 protein: CATCTTEANVLTF; CDR3 DNA: TGTGCCACCTGCACGACTGAGGCCAACGTCCTGACTTTC; clone size: .; D gene: .; V gene: TRBV19; J gene: TRBJ2-6; CDR3 length: 13
CDR3 protein: CASSNNRNTGELFF; CDR3 DNA: TGTGCCAGCAGCAATAACAGGAACACCGGGGAGCTGTTTTTT; clone size: once; D gene: .; V gene: TRBV7-3; J gene: TRBJ2-2; CDR3 length: 14
CDR3 protein: CAISSTGGNTEAFF; CDR3 DNA: TGTGCCATCAGTTCAACAGGGGGCAACACTGAAGCTTTCTTT; clone size: once; D gene: TRBD1; V gene: TRBV10-3; J gene: TRBJ1-1; CDR3 length: 14
CDR3 protein: CASSPTLSGGTEAFF; CDR3 DNA: TGTGCCAGCAGCCCAACACTAAGCGGGGGGACTGAAGCTTTCTTT; clone size: .; D gene: .; V gene: TRBV9; J gene: TRBJ1-1; CDR3 length: 15
CDR3 protein: CASSLQGFTDTQYF; CDR3 DNA: TGCGCCAGCAGCCTACAGGGATTCACAGATACGCAGTATTTT; clone size: once; D gene: .; V gene: TRBV4-3; J gene: TRBJ2-3; CDR3 length: 14
CDR3 protein: CASSLGQGFGNYGYTF; CDR3 DNA: TGTGCCAGCAGCTTAGGACAGGGTTTCGGAAACTATGGCTACACCTTC; clone size: few; D gene: TRBD1; V gene: TRBV7-8; J gene: TRBJ1-2; CDR3 length: 16
CDR3 protein: CASSPLRSSGYEQYF; CDR3 DNA: TGTGCCAGCAGCCCCCTTCGTAGCTCGGGGTACGAGCAGTACTTC; clone size: .; D gene: .; V gene: TRBV7-6; J gene: TRBJ2-7; CDR3 length: 15
CDR3 protein: CASSLSLSETQYF; CDR3 DNA: TGTGCCAGCAGCCTGAGCCTTTCAGAGACCCAGTACTTC; clone size: once; D gene: .; V gene: TRBV4-2; J gene: TRBJ2-5; CDR3 length: 13
CDR3 protein: CASSASGGANYGYTF; CDR3 DNA: TGTGCCAGCAGCGCATCAGGGGGCGCGAACTATGGCTACACCTTC; clone size: .; D gene: TRBD1; V gene: TRBV9; J gene: TRBJ1-2; CDR3 length: 15
CDR3 protein: CASSTALHTIYF; CDR3 DNA: TGTGCCAGTAGTACTGCACTTCACACCATATATTTT; clone size: .; D gene: .; V gene: TRBV19; J gene: TRBJ1-3; CDR3 length: 12